Given below is one TCR beta chain in context. This sample is part of a study of beta chain features in type 1 diabetes. Expressed TCRB transcripts were sequenced because the isolated RNA had all been reverse transcribed beforehand. Measured with immunoSEQ multiplex PCR; TCRdb has only the in-frame clones, and not every one. The sample contains a few hundred thousand clones, approximately 10% of which appear only once. Sorted populations were all over 98% pure. CDR1 is LNHNV and CDR2 is YYDKDF in the germline V gene (reference sequence). V lost 3 bases and J lost 2, with 14 bases in between. CDR3 length: 15 amino acids.

This TCR was sampled from a man aged 18-30 years in good health. The sequenced material came from central memory CD4+ T cells from blood. The rearrangement joins TRBV15 to TRBJ2-7, with D perhaps matching TRBD1 (6 bases). DNA of the CDR3: TGTGCCACCAGCAGGACTCAGGGGAACGCCTACGAGCAGTACTTC. Protein sequence: CATSRTQGNAYEQYF.